This TCR beta chain appears in the sequencing data of a study of post-analysis software for immune sequencing data. Study-wide results and caveats: In patients, five or six TRBV segments were more frequent than in controls, with TRBV5-6, TRBV5-1 and TRBV20-1 among them.

As concerns this clonotype: Its antigen remains unidentified. A junction end diverges from the germline sequence, so it may reflect a read error.

Every TCR beta cDNA library bore unique molecular identifiers. In TCRdb, the PCR reads were re-called with MiXCR into one record per CDR3 protein. Altogether 600,000 to 700,000 distinct CDR3 sequences are present, roughly three fifths being singletons, with the ten largest covering about 11%. This CDR3 comprises 12 residues. What was sequenced was blood. The receptor comes from a girl aged 2-9 years with multiple sclerosis. The J gene is TRBJ2-3, the V gene TRBV12-3 or TRBV12-4; D remains unclear. The CDR3 DNA is TGTGCCAGCAGTCTCAACACAGATATGCAGTATTTT. Encoded protein: CASSLNTDMQYF.